The rows below give T cell receptor beta chains drawn from one sample of a study of blood T cell repertoires in COVID-19. TCRdb keeps only in-frame clones here, not all; method: immunoSEQ multiplex PCR. This sample carries approximately 100,000 clones, approximately 82% of them seen once, and the ten largest clones take under 11%. The sample comprised peripheral blood. Source of these receptors: a man in his 70s with acute or convalescent COVID-19. CDR3s include the opening cysteine and the closing phenylalanine or tryptophan. D genes are given only for firm matches. Only some rows state a clone size, as once, few, many or a class for expanded clones.

j_call clone_size v_call d_call cdr3_aa cdr3_nt
TRBJ1-2 - TRBV5-6 - CASSLNEGYGYTF TGTGCCAGCAGCTTGAATGAGGGCTATGGCTACACCTTC
TRBJ2-6 - TRBV6-6 - CASSGFGANVLTF TGTGCCAGCTCAGGATTTGGGGCCAACGTCCTGACTTTC
TRBJ2-1 - TRBV15 - CATSRDQGGNEQFF TGTGCCACCAGCAGAGATCAAGGGGGCAATGAGCAGTTCTTC
TRBJ1-2 - TRBV14 - CASSPNYFEDGYTF TGTGCCAGCAGCCCGAATTACTTTGAGGATGGCTACACCTTC
TRBJ1-5 - TRBV6-6 - CASSYRGSGNQPQHF TGTGCCAGCAGTTACAGAGGATCGGGCAATCAGCCCCAGCATTTT
TRBJ1-1 - TRBV5-1 - CASSLEGAANTEAFF TGCGCCAGCAGCTTGGAAGGGGCCGCCAACACTGAAGCTTTCTTT
TRBJ2-7 - TRBV7-9 - CASSRGAGVLPYEQYF TGTGCCAGCAGCCGGGGGGCAGGGGTGCTTCCCTACGAGCAGTACTTC
TRBJ2-1 - TRBV6-5 - CASTLSGGGYNEQFF TGTGCCAGCACCTTGTCGGGGGGCGGTTACAATGAGCAGTTCTTC
TRBJ1-2 - TRBV28 - CASTHRRGAGGYTF TGTGCCAGCACCCACCGCCGGGGGGCGGGTGGCTACACCTTC
TRBJ1-4 - TRBV5-1 TRBD1 CASSALSTGVAEKLFF TGCGCCAGCAGCGCACTATCGACAGGGGTGGCTGAAAAACTGTTTTTT
TRBJ1-2 - TRBV7-3 - CASSLNRGRARAYGYTF TGTGCCAGCAGCTTAAATCGCGGCAGGGCGCGTGCCTATGGCTACACCTTC
TRBJ2-7 - TRBV7-3 TRBD2 CASSLVAGVLHEQYF TGTGCCAGCAGCTTAGTAGCGGGAGTTTTGCACGAGCAGTACTTC
TRBJ1-1 - TRBV5-1 - CASSLGGAGTEAFF TGCGCCAGCAGCCTAGGGGGGGCTGGGACTGAAGCTTTCTTT
TRBJ1-5 - TRBV30 TRBD1 CAWGQGLDQPQHF TGTGCCTGGGGACAGGGACTCGATCAGCCCCAGCATTTT
TRBJ1-5 - TRBV5-1 - CASSLGAIGSNQPQHF TGCGCCAGCAGCTTGGGGGCCATCGGTAGCAATCAGCCCCAGCATTTT
TRBJ2-7 - TRBV28 TRBD2 CASRGTSGTYEQYF TGTGCCAGCAGGGGGACTAGCGGTACCTACGAGCAGTACTTC
TRBJ1-6 few TRBV7-3 - CASSLTSGENSPLHF TGTGCCAGCAGCTTAACTTCAGGGGAGAATTCACCCCTCCACTTT
TRBJ2-1 - TRBV9 TRBD1 CASSDPRDRAYNEQFF TGTGCCAGCAGCGATCCCCGGGACAGGGCCTACAATGAGCAGTTCTTC
TRBJ2-7 - TRBV7-3 TRBD2 CASSRGTSGTLEQYF TGTGCCAGCAGCCGCGGGACTAGCGGGACTCTCGAGCAGTACTTC
TRBJ2-7 - TRBV11-1 TRBD1 CASSRTGAFEQYF TGTGCCAGCAGTCGGACAGGAGCTTTTGAGCAGTACTTC
TRBJ1-1 - TRBV7-9 TRBD1 CASSASRDREAFF TGTGCCAGCAGCGCATCCCGGGACAGGGAAGCTTTCTTT
TRBJ2-2 - TRBV9 - CASSVRRVPGELFF TGTGCCAGCAGCGTACGTCGTGTTCCCGGGGAGCTGTTTTTT
TRBJ1-1 few TRBV2 - CASRSGSDSTEAFF TGTGCCAGCAGATCGGGTTCTGATTCCACTGAAGCTTTCTTT
TRBJ2-7 - TRBV2 TRBD1 CASKRGTGSSYEQYF TGTGCCAGCAAACGAGGGACAGGTAGCTCCTACGAGCAGTACTTC
TRBJ2-1 - TRBV5-1 TRBD2 CASSLSGSSYNEQFF TGCGCCAGCAGCCTTAGCGGGAGTTCTTACAATGAGCAGTTCTTC
TRBJ1-2 once TRBV19 TRBD1 CASSISPTGGYGYTF TGTGCCAGTAGTATCTCCCCGACAGGGGGCTATGGCTACACCTTC
TRBJ2-7 - TRBV20-1 TRBD1 CSASDLPRGSSYEQYF TGCAGTGCTAGTGACCTCCCCAGGGGGAGCTCCTACGAGCAGTACTTC
TRBJ2-2 - TRBV9 TRBD2 CASSVVAGGATGELFF TGTGCCAGCAGCGTAGTTGCGGGAGGGGCAACCGGGGAGCTGTTTTTT
TRBJ1-1 - TRBV5-1 - CASSPELTRRTEAFF TGCGCCAGCAGCCCGGAGCTCACCAGGAGGACTGAAGCTTTCTTT
TRBJ1-2 - TRBV7-2 - CASSESPTNYGYTF TGTGCCAGCAGCGAGAGCCCCACTAACTATGGCTACACCTTC
TRBJ1-1 few TRBV18 - CASSLTGTSTEAFF TGTGCCAGCTCACTCACAGGGACGAGCACTGAAGCTTTCTTT
TRBJ2-7 - TRBV6-1 - CASSEDSPYEQYF TGTGCCAGCAGTGAGGACAGCCCCTACGAGCAGTACTTC
TRBJ2-7 - TRBV18 TRBD1 CASSGQGTGEQYF TGTGCCAGCTCAGGACAGGGTACCGGCGAGCAGTACTTC
TRBJ2-1 - TRBV18 - CASSLVDSQQFF TGTGCCAGCTCACTAGTCGATTCTCAGCAGTTCTTC
TRBJ2-1 - TRBV11-2 - CASSPRGLSNYNEQFF TGTGCCAGCAGCCCTAGGGGACTCTCGAACTACAATGAGCAGTTCTTC
TRBJ2-1 - TRBV7-9 TRBD2 CASSHPKRTSGTTYNEQFF TGTGCCAGCAGCCACCCTAAGAGGACTAGCGGGACTACCTACAATGAGCAGTTCTTC
TRBJ1-2 - TRBV4-1 - CASSQVVVVNYGYTF TGCGCCAGCAGCCAAGTAGTGGTCGTGAACTATGGCTACACCTTC
TRBJ2-1 - TRBV7-3 - CASSPQGSLRRDEQFF TGTGCCAGCAGCCCCCAAGGGTCCCTTCGGAGGGATGAGCAGTTCTTC
TRBJ2-2 - TRBV5-4 TRBD2 CASSSGTSGNTGELFF TGTGCCAGCAGCTCGGGGACTAGCGGGAACACCGGGGAGCTGTTTTTT
TRBJ1-4 - TRBV7-3 - CASSRTRDEKLFF TGTGCCAGCAGCCGTACCAGGGATGAAAAACTGTTTTTT
TRBJ1-6 - TRBV6-5 - CASRPGQLGNSPLHF TGTGCCAGCAGGCCAGGGCAACTGGGTAATTCACCCCTCCACTTT
TRBJ2-2 - TRBV12-2 - CASRSQDTGELFF TGTGCAAGTCGCTCCCAGGACACCGGGGAGCTGTTTTTT
TRBJ2-5 - TRBV3-1/TRBV3-2 - CASSQVHGPETQYF TGTGCCAGCAGCCAAGTACATGGCCCCGAGACCCAGTACTTC
TRBJ1-2 once TRBV7-2 - CASSLANRAVNYGYTF TGTGCCAGCAGCTTAGCGAACAGGGCGGTTAACTATGGCTACACCTTC
TRBJ2-5 - TRBV6-2/TRBV6-3 - CASSYSVADQETQYF TGTGCCAGCAGTTACTCGGTAGCCGATCAAGAGACCCAGTACTTC
TRBJ2-1 - TRBV7-3 TRBD2 CASSIASGGRYNEQFF TGTGCCAGCAGCATAGCTAGCGGGGGCCGCTACAATGAGCAGTTCTTC
TRBJ2-7 once TRBV6-5 - CASRGAYEQYF TGTGCCAGCAGGGGCGCCTACGAGCAGTACTTC
TRBJ1-4 - TRBV7-9 TRBD1 CASNRQGYNEKLFF TGTGCCAGCAACAGACAGGGCTATAATGAAAAACTGTTTTTT
TRBJ2-3 - TRBV24-1 - CATAGQHTDTQYF TGTGCCACCGCAGGACAGCACACAGATACGCAGTATTTT